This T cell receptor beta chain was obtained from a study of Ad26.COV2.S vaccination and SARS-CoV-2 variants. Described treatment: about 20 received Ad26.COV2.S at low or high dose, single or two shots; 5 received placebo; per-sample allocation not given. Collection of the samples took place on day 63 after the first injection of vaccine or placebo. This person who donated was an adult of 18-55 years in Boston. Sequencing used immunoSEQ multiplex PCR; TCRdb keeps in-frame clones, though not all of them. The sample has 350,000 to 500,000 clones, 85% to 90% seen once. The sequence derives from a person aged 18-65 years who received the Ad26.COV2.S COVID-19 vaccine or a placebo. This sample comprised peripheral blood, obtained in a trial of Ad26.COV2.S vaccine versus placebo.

The CDR3 nucleotides read TGTGCCAGCAGCTTAAGGGGGGGGCGGAACCACGAGCAGTACTTC. It is translated as CASSLRGGRNHEQYF. V gene TRBV7-6 combines with J gene TRBJ2-7; D may be TRBD2 (7 bases). The ends were cut back, 2 bases at V and 5 bases at J, with 16 bases in the middle. CDR3 length: 15 amino acids. Germline CDR1 and CDR2: SGHVS and FNYEAQ.